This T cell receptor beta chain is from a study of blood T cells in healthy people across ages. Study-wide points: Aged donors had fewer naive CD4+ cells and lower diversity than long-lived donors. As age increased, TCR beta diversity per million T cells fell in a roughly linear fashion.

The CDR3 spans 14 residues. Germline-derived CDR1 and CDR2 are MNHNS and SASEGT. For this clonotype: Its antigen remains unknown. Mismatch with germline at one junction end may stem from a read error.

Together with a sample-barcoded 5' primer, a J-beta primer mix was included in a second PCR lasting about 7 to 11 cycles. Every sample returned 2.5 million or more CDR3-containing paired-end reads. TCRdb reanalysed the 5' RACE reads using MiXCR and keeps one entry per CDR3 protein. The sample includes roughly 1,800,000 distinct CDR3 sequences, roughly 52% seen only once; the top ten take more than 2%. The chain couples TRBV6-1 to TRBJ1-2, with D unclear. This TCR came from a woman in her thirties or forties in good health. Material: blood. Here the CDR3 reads CANSELSPNYGYTF. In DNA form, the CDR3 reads TGTGCCAACAGTGAACTAAGCCCTAACTATGGCTACACCTTC.